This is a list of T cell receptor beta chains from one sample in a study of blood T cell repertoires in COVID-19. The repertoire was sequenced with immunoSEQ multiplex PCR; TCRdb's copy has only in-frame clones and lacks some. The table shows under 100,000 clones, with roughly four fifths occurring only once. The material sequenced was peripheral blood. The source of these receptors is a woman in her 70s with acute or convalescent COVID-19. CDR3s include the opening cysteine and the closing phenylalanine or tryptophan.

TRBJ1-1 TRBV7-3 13 CASSSQGNTEAFF
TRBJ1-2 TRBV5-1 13 CASSLANGWGYTF
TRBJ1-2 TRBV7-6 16 CASSPLGGEVVYGYTF
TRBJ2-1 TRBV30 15 CAWEQNFYSGNEQFF
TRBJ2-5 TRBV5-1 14 CASSTGEYQETQYF
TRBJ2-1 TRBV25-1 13 CASSVRQDNEQFF
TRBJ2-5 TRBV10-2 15 CASSEPERLKETQYF
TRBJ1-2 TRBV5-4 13 CASSRGTGYGYTF
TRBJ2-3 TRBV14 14 CASSQGASTDTQYF
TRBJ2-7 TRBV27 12 CASSTGSYEQYF
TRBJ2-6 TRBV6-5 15 CASSLQHSGANVLTF
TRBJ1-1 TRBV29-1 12 CSVGRMNTEAFF
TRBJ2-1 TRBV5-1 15 CASSSEPSSYNEQFF
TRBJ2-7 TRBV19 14 CASSHTGTRREQYF
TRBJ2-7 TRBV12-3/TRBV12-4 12 CASSKRGNEQYF
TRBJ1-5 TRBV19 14 CASKRGGSNQPQHF
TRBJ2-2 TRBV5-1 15 CASSLEAGGTGELFF
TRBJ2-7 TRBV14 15 CASSQVVGGLLEQYF
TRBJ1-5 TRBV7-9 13 CASSFSVNQPQHF
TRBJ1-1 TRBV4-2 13 CASSQEGVPRAFF
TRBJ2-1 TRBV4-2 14 CASKSGGARNEQFF
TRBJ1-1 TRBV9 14 CASSREAMNTEAFF
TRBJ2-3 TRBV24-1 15 CATRIGTGVPDTQYF
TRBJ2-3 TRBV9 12 CASSSTGNTQYF
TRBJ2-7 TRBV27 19 CASSQSGTGASGASYEQYF
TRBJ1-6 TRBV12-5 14 CASGSYDRNSPLHF
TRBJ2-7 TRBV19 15 CASRITGRDTLEQYF
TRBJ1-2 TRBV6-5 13 CASSYDTNYGYTF
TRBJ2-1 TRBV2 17 CASSTPRDRPSYNEQFF
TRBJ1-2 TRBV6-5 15 CASSYSTGGVYGYTF
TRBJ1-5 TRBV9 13 CASSDRGNQPQHF
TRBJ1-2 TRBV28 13 CASRPPVQYGYTF
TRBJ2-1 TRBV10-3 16 CAISGRSSQTYNEQFF
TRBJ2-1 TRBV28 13 CASSPSWSNEQFF
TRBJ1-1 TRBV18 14 CASSSSQGQTEAFF
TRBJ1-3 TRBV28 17 CASRGTGGNAGGNTIYF
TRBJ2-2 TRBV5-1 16 CASSGDPEENTGELFF
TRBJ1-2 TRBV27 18 CASSWGTGGRLPLSGYTF
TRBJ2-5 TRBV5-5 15 CASGLAGGTIETQYF
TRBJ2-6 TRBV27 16 CASSLLAVSGANVLTF
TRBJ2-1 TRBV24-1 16 CATSAYRGGSYNEQFF
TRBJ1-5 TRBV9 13 CASSSGGDQPQHF
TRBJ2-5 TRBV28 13 CASSLRGGETQYF
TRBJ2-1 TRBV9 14 CASSVRQGVGEQFF
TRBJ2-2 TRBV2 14 CASTADRVAGELFF
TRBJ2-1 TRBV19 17 CASVGQYPASSYNEQFF
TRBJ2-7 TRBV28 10 CASSKLEQYF
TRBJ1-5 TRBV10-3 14 CAIKAQAGNQPQHF
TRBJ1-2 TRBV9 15 CASSFLGQGGRGYTF
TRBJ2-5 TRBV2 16 CASSKGLASGQETQYF
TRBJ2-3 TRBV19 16 CASSIRAGRLTDTQYF
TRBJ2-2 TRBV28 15 CASSYRVQDTGELFF
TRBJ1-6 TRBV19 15 CASSRNWGADSPLHF
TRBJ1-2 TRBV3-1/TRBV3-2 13 CASSREEASGYTF
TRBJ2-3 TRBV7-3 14 CASSSLAGGDTQYF